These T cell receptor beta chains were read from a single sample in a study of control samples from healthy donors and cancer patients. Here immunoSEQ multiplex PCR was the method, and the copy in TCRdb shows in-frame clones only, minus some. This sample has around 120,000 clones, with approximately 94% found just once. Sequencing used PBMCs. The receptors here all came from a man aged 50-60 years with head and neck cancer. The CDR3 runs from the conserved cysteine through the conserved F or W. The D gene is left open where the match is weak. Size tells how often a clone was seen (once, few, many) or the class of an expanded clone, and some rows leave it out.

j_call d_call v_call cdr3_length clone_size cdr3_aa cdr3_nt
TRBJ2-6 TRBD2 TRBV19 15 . CASSRGLDGQRVLTF TGTGCCAGTAGTAGAGGACTAGATGGCCAACGTGTCCTGACTTTC
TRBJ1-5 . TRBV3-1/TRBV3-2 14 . CASSQGLVGQPQHF TGTGCCAGCAGCCAAGGATTGGTGGGGCAGCCCCAGCATTTT
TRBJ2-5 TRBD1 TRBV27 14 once CASSLWRQGETQYF TGTGCCAGCAGTTTATGGCGACAGGGGGAGACCCAGTACTTC
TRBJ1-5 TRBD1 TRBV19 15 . CASTRGTGGSQPQHF TGTGCCAGTACCCGAGGGACAGGGGGCTCTCAGCCCCAGCATTTT
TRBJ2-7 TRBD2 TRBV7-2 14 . CASRPSGPSYEQYF TGTGCCAGCAGACCTAGCGGTCCCTCCTACGAGCAGTACTTC
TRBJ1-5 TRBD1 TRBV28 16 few CASGPGQGAEAQPQHF TGTGCCAGCGGACCGGGACAGGGGGCAGAGGCTCAGCCCCAGCATTTT
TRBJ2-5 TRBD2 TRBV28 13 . CASIPSGQETQYF TGTGCCAGCATTCCTAGCGGACAAGAGACCCAGTACTTC
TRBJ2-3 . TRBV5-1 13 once CASSRDRADTQYF TGCGCCAGCAGCAGAGATAGAGCAGATACGCAGTATTTT
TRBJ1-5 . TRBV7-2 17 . CASSFPYSGRANQPQHF TGTGCCAGCAGCTTCCCATACAGCGGGAGAGCCAATCAGCCCCAGCATTTT
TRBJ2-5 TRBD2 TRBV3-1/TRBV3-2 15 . CASSQYDVGLATQYF TGTGCCAGCAGCCAATATGATGTCGGACTAGCTACCCAGTACTTC
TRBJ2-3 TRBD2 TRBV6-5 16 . CASSYSGGGAANTQYF TGTGCCAGCAGTTACTCTGGCGGGGGGGCGGCAAATACGCAGTATTTT
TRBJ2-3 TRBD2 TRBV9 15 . CASSVGVGGADTQYF TGTGCCAGCAGCGTAGGAGTCGGGGGGGCAGATACGCAGTATTTT
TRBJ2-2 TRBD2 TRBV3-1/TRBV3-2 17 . CASSYQRLAGETGELFF TGTGCCAGCAGCTACCAACGGCTAGCGGGCGAAACCGGGGAGCTGTTTTTT
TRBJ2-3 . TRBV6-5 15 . CASSHGGPRTDTQYF TGTGCCAGCAGCCACGGTGGGCCCCGCACAGATACGCAGTATTTT
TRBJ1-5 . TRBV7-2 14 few CASSLFTGNQPQHF TGTGCCAGCAGCTTATTCACGGGCAATCAGCCCCAGCATTTT
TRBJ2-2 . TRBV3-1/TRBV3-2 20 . CASSQDEARTLSFVPGSCFF .
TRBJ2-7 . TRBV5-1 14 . CASSLASTTYEQYF TGCGCCAGCAGCTTGGCCTCGACGACCTACGAGCAGTACTTC
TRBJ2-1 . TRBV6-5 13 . CASSFDLYNEQFF TGTGCCAGCAGTTTCGACCTTTACAATGAGCAGTTCTTC
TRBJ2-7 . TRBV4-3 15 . CASSLKVSGFHEQYF TGCGCCAGCAGCCTCAAAGTCTCAGGGTTCCACGAGCAGTACTTC
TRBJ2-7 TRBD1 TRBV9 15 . CASSASGTGEHEQYF TGTGCCAGCAGCGCCTCCGGGACAGGGGAACACGAGCAGTACTTC
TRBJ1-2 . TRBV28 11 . CASSFNDGYTF TGTGCCAGCAGTTTTAACGATGGCTACACCTTC
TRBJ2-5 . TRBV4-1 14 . CASSHPDFQETQYF TGCGCCAGCAGCCATCCGGACTTCCAAGAGACCCAGTACTTC
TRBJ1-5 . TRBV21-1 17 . CASSKGDVGDLGQPQHF TGTGCCAGCAGCAAAGGGGATGTGGGGGATTTAGGTCAGCCCCAGCATTTT
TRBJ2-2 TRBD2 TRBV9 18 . CARSVRRCGGENTGELFF TGTGCCCGCAGCGTCAGGAGGTGCGGGGGGGAGAACACCGGGGAGCTGTTTTTT
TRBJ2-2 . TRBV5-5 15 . CASSLRSGNTGELFF TGTGCCAGCAGTCTCAGGAGCGGGAACACCGGGGAGCTGTTTTTT
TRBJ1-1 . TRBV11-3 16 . CASSLDGREGNTEAFF TGTGCCAGCAGCTTGGACGGCAGGGAGGGTAACACTGAAGCTTTCTTT
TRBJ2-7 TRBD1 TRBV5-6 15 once CASSRRTGGNYEQYF TGTGCCAGCAGCCGCCGGACAGGGGGGAACTACGAGCAGTACTTC
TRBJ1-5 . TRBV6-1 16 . CASSGGQMSRGQPQHF TGTGCCAGCAGTGGAGGACAGATGAGTCGCGGGCAGCCCCAGCATTTT
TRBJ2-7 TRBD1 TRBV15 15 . CATSRDGTGNYEQYF TGTGCCACCAGCAGAGATGGGACAGGGAACTACGAGCAGTACTTC